The 10 T cell receptor beta chains below were found in one sample sequenced in a study of neurological immune-mediated disorders (dated by TCRdb to 2018 to 2020). Reading the label with the study, this specimen's time point is: longitudinal time-point 3. Library prep was done by 5' RACE. TCRdb records Illumina HiSeq 2500 as the sequencer. The public reads were run again by TCRdb, first through fastp at Q25 and then through MiXCR, and only productive beta chains were kept. Each entry is one CDR3 protein sequence, shown with its most common DNA and genes. The sample yields roughly 57,000 distinct CDR3 sequences; roughly 8.8% were counted once. The top ten clones comprise roughly 2% of the sample. The sample consisted of PBMCs. The source is a woman in her 40s in good health.

Many counts were recorded for this clonotype. The V call is TRBV5-1, the J call TRBJ1-2; 7 positions agree with TRBD1. The CDR3 is 15 residues long. The germline V gene has CDR1 SGHRS and CDR2 YFSETQ. V was pared by 3 bases and J by 2 bases, with 7 bases of the junction left unmatched. CDR3: CASSSGDRDNYGYTF. DNA of the CDR3: TGCGCCAGCAGCTCCGGAGACAGGGACAACTATGGCTACACCTTC.

This rearrangement joins TRBV30 to TRBJ2-1; D may correspond to TRBD1 or TRBD2 (5 bases each). There are 15 residues in the CDR3. Trimming cost V 1 base and J 0 bases, with 10 bases left between them. Germline values: CDR1 GTSNPN, CDR2 SVGIG (reference sequence). The CDR3 protein is CAWSGDRSSYNEQFF. DNA for the CDR3: TGTGCCTGGAGTGGGGACCGCAGCTCCTACAATGAGCAGTTCTTC.

This clonotype showed up many times. The V call is TRBV4-1, the J call TRBJ2-1; weak D call: TRBD1 (8 bases). Trimming pared 4 bases from V and 6 bases from J, leaving 16 bases between. Per germline, CDR1 MGHRA and CDR2 YSYEKL. The CDR3 runs 15 residues. For the CDR3, the DNA is TGCGCCAGCAGCCCTTTGGACAGGGAGGGCAATGAGCAGTTCTTC. Protein sequence: CASSPLDREGNEQFF.

In this sample, this clonotype turned up many times. J is TRBJ1-5 and V is TRBV7-8; the D gene is possibly TRBD1 (5 bases). V was trimmed by 0 bases and J by 0 bases, leaving 21 bases between them. The CDR3 is made up of 20 amino acids. The germline gives CDR1 SGHVS, CDR2 FQNEAQ. CDR3 amino acids: CASSLAPWDAWGYSNQPQHF. The CDR3 bases are TGTGCCAGCAGCTTAGCGCCGTGGGATGCGTGGGGCTATAGCAATCAGCCCCAGCATTTT.

This clonotype appeared many times. V gene TRBV7-7 combines with J gene TRBJ1-2; maybe TRBD1 (6 bases). The germline gives CDR1 SSHAT, CDR2 FNYEAQ (reference sequence). V dropped 4 bases and J dropped 8 bases, with 14 bases sitting between them. The CDR3 spans 13 residues. CDR3 sequence reads: CASSSLQGCGYTF. The CDR3 DNA follows: TGTGCCAGCAGCTCCCTACAGGGATGCGGCTACACCTTC.

In this sample, this clonotype turned up many times. This chain links TRBV12-3 or TRBV12-4 with TRBJ2-7; the D gene could be TRBD1 or TRBD2 (7 bases each). The CDR3 runs 15 residues. Trimming shortened V by 2 bases and J by 0 bases, and 11 bases separated the two germline ends. CDR3 in amino acids: CASSLLRGGSYEQYF. The CDR3 coding sequence is TGTGCCAGCAGTTTACTCAGGGGGGGCTCCTACGAGCAGTACTTC.

This clonotype has at least ten counts. This chain uses TRBV5-5 with TRBJ2-7, with TRBD1 identical over 10 bases. Losses at the gene ends were 3 bases for V and 2 bases for J; bases not matched to a gene: 8. CDR1 is SGHKS and CDR2 is YYEKEE in the germline V gene (reference sequence). The CDR3 has 16 residues. The CDR3 reads CASSSVRQGATYEQYF. CDR3 DNA sequence: TGTGCCAGCAGCTCCGTACGACAGGGGGCGACCTACGAGCAGTACTTC.

This clonotype was counted ten times or more. The chain recombines TRBV20-1 with TRBJ1-2; 7 bases line up with TRBD1. Trimming at V came to 0 bases and at J to 4 bases, leaving 5 bases not matched to a gene. The CDR3 covers 14 residues. Per the germline V gene, CDR1 is DFQATT and CDR2 is SNEGSKA (reference sequence). The chain's CDR3 is CSARETGTAYGYTF. CDR3 nucleotides: TGCAGTGCTAGAGAAACCGGGACAGCCTATGGCTACACCTTC.

This clonotype has at least ten counts. The J gene is TRBJ1-4, the V gene TRBV4-2; unclear D gene. Germline loops: CDR1 LGHNA, CDR2 YNFKEQ. V was cut by 3 bases and J by 0 bases, with 8 bases left in between. The CDR3 contains 15 residues. The chain's CDR3 is CASSQKATTNEKLFF. The DNA for the CDR3 is TGTGCCAGCAGCCAGAAAGCTACAACTAATGAAAAACTGTTTTTT.

This clonotype was recorded many times. J is TRBJ2-5 and V is TRBV20-1; the D gene could be TRBD1 or TRBD2 (5 bases each). V shed 6 bases and J shed 5 bases, with 19 bases lying between them. Germline loops: CDR1 DFQATT, CDR2 SNEGSKA (reference sequence). This CDR3 is built from 14 residues. This CDR3 reads CSAKPRDPKETQYF. CDR3 coding DNA: TGCAGTGCAAAACCGAGGGACCCCAAGGAGACCCAGTACTTC.